The entry below describes one T cell receptor beta chain. Its target is unknown. The sample comes from a study of T-cell reconstitution after alpha-beta-depleted transplantation in children. Points from the study as a whole: By one year post-transplant, T-cell counts and diversity largely arose from T cells that were newly produced.

Unique molecular identifiers featured in how the TCRbeta library was prepared. TCRdb used MiXCR to reprocess the PCR reads, holding one entry per CDR3 protein. The sample consists of roughly 200,000 distinct CDR3 sequences, around 7% of them appearing once. Germline CDR1 SGHTA, CDR2 FQGNSA. This CDR3 has 14 residues. Trimming took 2 bases from V and 7 from J, leaving 13 bases between them. V and J are TRBV7-2 and TRBJ2-3; D not certain. This sequence originates from a boy aged 2-15 years with acute lymphoblastic leukemia, due to receive a stem cell transplant. The sample in question was PBMCs, obtained before TCRalphabeta/CD19-depleted stem cell transplant. The CDR3 is CASSLTDSLHTQYF. The CDR3 coding sequence is TGTGCCAGCAGCTTAACTGATAGTCTTCATACGCAGTATTTT.